The text below deals with one T cell receptor beta chain. The antigen this receptor binds is unknown. Within one base of it there is no much larger clone, and no base qualities were kept. CD8 naive samples were obtained by positive selection for CCR7 among CD45RO-negative cells, yielding a CD45RA+CCR7+ population from which TemRA cells were excluded. Healthy HIV-negative adults with no recently reported acute infections or vaccinations were included as donors. Only Caucasian adults living in Nashville, Tennessee, USA were represented among the donors. Blood was collected by leukapheresis, and PBMCs were isolated by Ficoll-Histopaque density gradient centrifugation and then cryopreserved in liquid nitrogen vapor phase. Purity and quantity of every magnetically sorted T cell population were checked by analytical flow cytometry. Each sorted fraction had its genomic DNA isolated and then quantified by UV absorbance on a Nanodrop 2000c.

Counted from cysteine to phenylalanine, this CDR3 has 15 amino acids. Of the read, only the CDR3 DNA is kept; its 45 bases are in frame from base 1. Looking up the germline V gene yields CDR1 MDHEN and CDR2 SYDVKM. Here V drops 5 bases and J drops 6 bases, and the junction holds 10 bases not matched to any gene. This record comes from a study of shared clonotypes between healthy human individuals (dated by TCRdb to 2020 to 2022). At the level of the whole study: A few men and a couple of women, aged 18 to 49 years, made up the cohort. For each donor, CD4 naive and CD4 memory were each given three plates, CD8 naive was given two plates, and CD8 memory was given one plate. Blood TCR repertoires of five healthy adults were deeply sequenced to estimate repertoire size and the extent of clonotype sharing between individuals. Different laboratories and diverse techniques were used to prepare libraries and sequence TCR repertoires, to increase sequencing depth and limit assay-specific biases. Per donor, leukapheresis produced somewhere between about 0.94 and 8.9 billion PBMCs. What the work shows at the level of the full study, not this receptor alone: Based on pairwise subsampling, the degree of clonotype sharing among donors was expected to be affected by sequencing depth. Compared with non-shared clonotypes, the clonotypes found in all four sorted-subset donors had higher generation probabilities. Larger estimated clonotype richness was generally found for naive subsets than for memory subsets. Around 5% of naive CD4, 3% to 3.5% of naive CD8, about 2.4% of memory CD4, and around 0.42% of memory CD8 clonotypes were shared across several donors. Sampling was restricted to blood, and TCR repertoires in tissue are likely to differ from TCR repertoires in blood. Rarefaction of sorted-subset datasets indicated incomplete sequencing despite the large sequencing depth. Because the study included a small number of donors, the genetic and exposure-history diversity represented was limited.

Using the deep immunoSEQ assay, TCR CDR3 regions were amplified from genomic DNA by multiplex PCR. Extracted genomic DNA from each cell subset was distributed evenly across all wells of several immunoSEQ 96-well plates, and each plate was treated as a replicate. For sorted subsets, about 210 ng of genomic DNA, equivalent to 25,000 to 35,000 T cell genomes, went into each replicate PCR. Purified libraries were quantified with a Qubit 3.0 fluorometer, sized on a Bioanalyzer 2100, and re-quantified with the KAPA Library Quantification kit. A separate single-read 150-cycle Illumina NextSeq 550 flow cell was used to sequence each immunoSEQ 96-well plate. The paper's processing steps were these. The immunoSEQ output contained only junctional sequences without quality scores, so filtering could not match that applied to full-length reads. Sequences were annotated with PyIR, a Python wrapper for IgBLAST v1.9, using IMGT germline references to assign V/J genes and CDR3. Reads were filtered out if the reads had weak V/J assignments (E-value above 1e-6), no CDR3, stop codons, out-of-frame junctions, or ambiguous translated residues. V3J clonotypes were defined by identical inferred V gene, J gene, and CDR3 amino acid sequence. Percentage overlap between repertoires was calculated by dividing the number of shared unique clonotypes by the size of the smaller repertoire. Repertoire richness was assessed with RTK rarefaction, the Chao1 estimator, and Recon v2.1 estimates of unobserved clonotypes. Generation probabilities for all TCRbeta clonotypes obtained by the gDNA method from a handful of donors were computed using OLGA. In its TCRdb copy, this immuneACCESS table keeps in-frame sequences only and misses some clones. Where compared with another copy, unresolved V genes explain less than half of these, and the others have no known cause. The DNA gave D and trimming, while V, J and clone size come from that table. Here the sample has about 2,100,000 clones; approximately 94% occur a single time. 1.5% to 2% of the sample belongs to the ten largest clones.

The clonotype comes from a man aged 18 to 35 in good health. Some clones in this sample may be carry-over from other donors' samples. The chain is assembled from TRBV28 and TRBJ1-2, and 9 junction bases match TRBD1. Material: naive CD8+ T cells from PBMCs. The intended sense of this specimen's cell subset or site label: CD45RA+CCR7+. The DNA sequence follows: TGTGCCAGCAGTGATATGACCGGGACAGGGAATGGCTACACCTTC. Its product reads: CASSDMTGTGNGYTF.